The clone carrying this T cell receptor (beta chain) has ten or more counts. This sample stems from a study of early T cells in non-severe SARS-CoV-2 infection. One entry per CDR3 protein, called by TCRdb with MiXCR from the 5' RACE reads. The table lists 80,000 or so distinct CDR3 sequences, over 12% of them singletons, with around 3% in the top ten. The CDR3 is 16 residues long. Germline V gene sequence: CDR1 MNHEY, CDR2 SVGAGI. With 5 bases clipped from V and 7 bases from J, the junction kept 14 bases outside the gene matches. The material sequenced was whole blood. This sequence originates from an adult who was a healthcare worker with PCR-confirmed SARS-CoV-2 infection or an uninfected control (not recorded which). The J gene is TRBJ2-1, the V gene TRBV6-5; 7 positions agree with TRBD1. The CDR3 is CASSPTGTVTGNEQFF. The CDR3 nucleotides read TGTGCCAGCAGTCCCACCGGGACAGTTACGGGAAATGAGCAGTTCTTC.